This T cell receptor beta chain was identified in a study of blood T cells in healthy people across ages. A J-beta primer mix and a sample-barcoded 5' primer were used in a second PCR of roughly 7 to 12 cycles. TCRdb redid the calling of the 5' RACE reads with MiXCR, one entry per CDR3 protein. The sample comprises over 550,000 distinct CDR3 sequences, roughly 31% of which are singletons, and around a sixth rests with the top ten. This clonotype was picked up many times. The sequenced sample was blood. The source of this sequence is a woman older than 75 in good health.

The CDR3 reads CASSSGASGGLVNEQFF. In nucleotides, the CDR3 is TGTGCCAGCAGTTCCGGGGCTAGCGGGGGGTTGGTTAATGAGCAGTTCTTC. V is TRBV12-3 or TRBV12-4 and J is TRBJ2-1; TRBD2 aligns across 11 bases. The V segment lost 4 bases and the J segment 7 bases; nucleotides outside the gene matches: 12. The CDR3 runs 17 residues.